This T cell receptor (beta chain) was observed in a study of blood T cell repertoires in COVID-19 (dated by TCRdb to about 2020). Context from the whole study: Collaborator samples came from the United States, Italy and Spain and covered acute and convalescent phases of COVID-19. The dataset comprised deeply sampled blood TCRbeta repertoires from subjects exposed to, actively infected with, or recovered from COVID-19. The material from the prospective study consisted of cDNA or gDNA derived from T cells, B-cell-depleted T cells, or PBMCs. Sample metadata almost always included a de-identified subject ID, COVID-19 status, age in years and sex. HLA class I and class II types, where available, came from metadata supplied by the sample provider rather than from assay-based typing. The samples were drawn from two sources: the first 160 participants of the ongoing ImmuneRACE study, and 1,254 subjects contributed by 6 global collaborators. The repertoires were released in a freely available public database intended as a resource for research on the immune response to SARS-CoV-2.

TCRbeta CDR3 regions were amplified from genomic DNA by means of the immunoSEQ Assay, a bias-controlled multiplex PCR. The paper's processing steps were these. The number of nucleated cells in each sample was estimated by amplification of reference gene primers within the assay. To quantify the absolute abundance of each unique TCRbeta CDR3 rearrangement, sequence reads were collapsed and filtered. For each sample, productive Simpson clonality was calculated as the square root of Simpson's diversity index across productive rearrangements. The immuneACCESS repertoire file appears here via TCRdb, limited to in-frame rearrangements. These files lack a portion of the clones; in checked studies, under half of the deficit traces to unresolved V genes, and the cause of the others is not known. The V and J calls and clone size were taken over from that table, and D and trimming were inferred from the DNA. The sample includes fewer than 300,000 clones, with 85% observed a single time. The ten top clones hold around 2.5% of the sample.

A note on this clone: Its antigen is unknown. The input lacks base qualities; no much larger clone sits a single base away.

After removal of 5 bases from V and 1 base from J, the junction retains 7 bases not matched to a gene. The CDR3 measures 15 amino acids from cysteine to phenylalanine. Of the read, only the CDR3 DNA is kept; its 45 bases are in frame from base 1. The germline V gene specifies SGHAT as CDR1 and FQNNGV as CDR2. Participants in the prospective study were enrolled through a virtual design, were aged roughly 18 to 100 years, and lived in 20 to 30 United States geographic areas. Cohort assignment in the prospective study relied on participant-reported clinical history from a screening survey and a study questionnaire. Recovered participants in ImmuneRACE Cohort 3 were defined by two consecutive negative NP/OP PCR tests, clearance by a healthcare professional, or resolution of symptoms. In the prospective study, whole blood, serum and a nasopharyngeal or oropharyngeal swab were collected from each participant by mobile phlebotomists. Participants in the prospective study had the option to provide additional blood draws and questionnaires over a roughly 2-month period. Before DNA extraction, prospective study blood samples were shipped either frozen or at room temperature.

What the work shows at the level of the full study, not this receptor alone: How much clinical and demographic metadata was included differed by source and by participant, and the metadata was provided uncurated.

The chain links TRBV11-2 with TRBJ2-7; the central 8 bases match TRBD1. The receptor was derived from a woman in her fifties or sixties who had recovered from COVID-19. The sequencing input was PBMCs or T cells enriched from blood (not recorded which). The base sequence is TGTGCCAGCAGCGCCGGGACAGGTGGTTCCTACGAGCAGTACTTC. It specifies CASSAGTGGSYEQYF.